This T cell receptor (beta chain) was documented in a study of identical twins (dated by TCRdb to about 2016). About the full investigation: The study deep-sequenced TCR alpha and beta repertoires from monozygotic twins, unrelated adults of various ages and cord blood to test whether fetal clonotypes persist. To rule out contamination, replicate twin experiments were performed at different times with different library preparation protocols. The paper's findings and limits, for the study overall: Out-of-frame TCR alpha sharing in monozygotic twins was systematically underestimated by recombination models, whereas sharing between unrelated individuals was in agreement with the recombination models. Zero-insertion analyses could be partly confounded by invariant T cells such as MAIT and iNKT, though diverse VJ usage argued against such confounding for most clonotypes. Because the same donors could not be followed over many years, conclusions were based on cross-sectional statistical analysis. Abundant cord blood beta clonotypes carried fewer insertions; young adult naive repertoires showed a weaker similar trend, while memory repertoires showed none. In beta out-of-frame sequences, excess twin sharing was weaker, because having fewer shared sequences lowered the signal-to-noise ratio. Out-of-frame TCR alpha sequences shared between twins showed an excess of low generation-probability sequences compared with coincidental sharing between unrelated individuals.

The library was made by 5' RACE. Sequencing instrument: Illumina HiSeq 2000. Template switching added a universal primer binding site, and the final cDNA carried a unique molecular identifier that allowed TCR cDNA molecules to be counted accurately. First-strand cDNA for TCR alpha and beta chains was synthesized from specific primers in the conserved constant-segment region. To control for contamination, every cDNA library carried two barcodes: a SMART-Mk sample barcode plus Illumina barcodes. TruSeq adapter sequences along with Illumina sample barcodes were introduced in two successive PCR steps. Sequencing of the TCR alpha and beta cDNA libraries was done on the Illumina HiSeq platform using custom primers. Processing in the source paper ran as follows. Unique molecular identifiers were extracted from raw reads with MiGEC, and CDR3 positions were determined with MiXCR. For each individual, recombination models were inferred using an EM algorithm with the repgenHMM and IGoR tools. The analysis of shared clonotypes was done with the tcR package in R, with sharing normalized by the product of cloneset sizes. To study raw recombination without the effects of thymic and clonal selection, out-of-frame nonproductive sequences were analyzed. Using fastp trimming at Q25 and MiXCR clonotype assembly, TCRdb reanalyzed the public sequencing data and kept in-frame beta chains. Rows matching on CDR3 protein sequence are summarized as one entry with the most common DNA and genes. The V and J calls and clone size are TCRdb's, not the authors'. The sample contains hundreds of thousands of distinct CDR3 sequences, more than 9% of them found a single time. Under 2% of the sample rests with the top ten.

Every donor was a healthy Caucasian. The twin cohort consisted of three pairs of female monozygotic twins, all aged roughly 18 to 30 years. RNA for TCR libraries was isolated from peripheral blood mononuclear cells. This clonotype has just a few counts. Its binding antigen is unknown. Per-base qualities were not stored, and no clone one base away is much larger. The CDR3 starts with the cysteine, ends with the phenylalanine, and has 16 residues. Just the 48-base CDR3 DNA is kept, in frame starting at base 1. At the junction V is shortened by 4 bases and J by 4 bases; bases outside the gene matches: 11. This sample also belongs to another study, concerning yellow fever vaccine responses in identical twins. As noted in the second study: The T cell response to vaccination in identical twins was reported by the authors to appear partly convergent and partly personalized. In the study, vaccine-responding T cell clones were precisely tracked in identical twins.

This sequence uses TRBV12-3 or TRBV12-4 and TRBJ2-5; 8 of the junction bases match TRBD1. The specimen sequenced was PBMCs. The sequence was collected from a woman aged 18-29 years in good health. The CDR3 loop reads CASSSPYRGTGETQYF. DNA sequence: TGTGCCAGCAGTTCACCGTACAGGGGGACGGGAGAGACCCAGTACTTC.